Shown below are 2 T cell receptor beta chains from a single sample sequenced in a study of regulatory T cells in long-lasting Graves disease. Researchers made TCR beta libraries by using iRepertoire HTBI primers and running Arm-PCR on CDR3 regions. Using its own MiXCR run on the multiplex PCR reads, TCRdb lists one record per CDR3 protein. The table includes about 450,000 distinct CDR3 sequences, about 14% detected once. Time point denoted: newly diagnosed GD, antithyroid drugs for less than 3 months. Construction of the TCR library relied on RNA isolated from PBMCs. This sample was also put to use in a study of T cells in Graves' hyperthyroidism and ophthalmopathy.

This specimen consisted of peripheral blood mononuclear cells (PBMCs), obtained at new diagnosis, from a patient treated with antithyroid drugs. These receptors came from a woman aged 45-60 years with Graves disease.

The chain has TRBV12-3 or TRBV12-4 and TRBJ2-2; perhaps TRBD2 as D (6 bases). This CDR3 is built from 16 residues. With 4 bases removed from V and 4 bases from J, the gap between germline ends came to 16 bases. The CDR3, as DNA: TGTGCCAGCAGTTCTCTTTCCGGGAGAGGCACCGGGGAGCTGTTTTTT. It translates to CASSSLSGRGTGELFF.

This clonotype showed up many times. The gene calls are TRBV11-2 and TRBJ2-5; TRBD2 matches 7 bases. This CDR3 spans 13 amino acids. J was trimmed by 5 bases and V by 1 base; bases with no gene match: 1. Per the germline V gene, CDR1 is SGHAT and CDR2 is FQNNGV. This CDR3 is CASSLGREETQYF. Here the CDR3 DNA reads TGTGCCAGCAGCTTAGGGCGGGAGGAGACCCAGTACTTC.